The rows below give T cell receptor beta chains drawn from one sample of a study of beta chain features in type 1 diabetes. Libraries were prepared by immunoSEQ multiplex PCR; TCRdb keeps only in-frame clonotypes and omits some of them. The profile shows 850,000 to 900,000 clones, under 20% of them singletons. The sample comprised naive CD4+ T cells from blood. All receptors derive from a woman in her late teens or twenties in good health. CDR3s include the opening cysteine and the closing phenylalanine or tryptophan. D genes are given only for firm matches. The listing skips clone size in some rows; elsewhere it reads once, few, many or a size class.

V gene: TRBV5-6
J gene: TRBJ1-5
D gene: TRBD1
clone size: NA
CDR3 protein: CASSSWGTGGLKPQHF
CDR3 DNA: TGTGCCAGCAGCTCCTGGGGGACAGGAGGGCTTAAGCCCCAGCATTTT

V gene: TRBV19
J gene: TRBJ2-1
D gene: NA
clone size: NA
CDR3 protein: CASTDRNGGRPYNEQFF
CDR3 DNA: TGTGCCAGTACGGACCGAAACGGTGGCCGCCCCTACAATGAGCAGTTCTTC

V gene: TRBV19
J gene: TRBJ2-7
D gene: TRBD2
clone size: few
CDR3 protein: CASSTRTSGLYEQYF
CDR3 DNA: TGTGCCAGTAGTACCAGGACTAGCGGTTTATACGAGCAGTACTTC

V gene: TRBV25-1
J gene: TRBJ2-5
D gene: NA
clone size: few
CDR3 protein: CASSEGAGNVYQETQYF
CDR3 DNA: TGTGCCAGCAGTGAGGGGGCAGGGAACGTGTACCAAGAGACCCAGTACTTC

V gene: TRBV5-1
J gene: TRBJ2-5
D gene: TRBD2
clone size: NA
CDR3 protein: CASSAGLAPERETQYF
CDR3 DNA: TGCGCCAGCAGCGCCGGACTAGCGCCGGAGAGAGAGACCCAGTACTTC

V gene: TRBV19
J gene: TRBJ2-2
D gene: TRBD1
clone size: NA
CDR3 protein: CASRGTDHLTGELFF
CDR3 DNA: TGTGCCAGTAGGGGGACAGACCATCTCACCGGGGAGCTGTTTTTT

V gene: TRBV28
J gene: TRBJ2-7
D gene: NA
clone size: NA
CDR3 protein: CASSKSGSLYEQYF
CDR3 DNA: TGTGCCAGCAGTAAATCTGGCAGTCTCTACGAGCAGTACTTC

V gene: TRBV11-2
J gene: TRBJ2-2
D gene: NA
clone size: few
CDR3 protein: CASSLGQGVSAGELFF
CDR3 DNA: TGTGCCAGCAGCTTAGGGCAGGGAGTAAGCGCCGGGGAGCTGTTTTTT

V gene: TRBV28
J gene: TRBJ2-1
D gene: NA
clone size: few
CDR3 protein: CASSFFDEQFF
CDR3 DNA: TGTGCCAGCAGTTTCTTCGATGAGCAGTTCTTC

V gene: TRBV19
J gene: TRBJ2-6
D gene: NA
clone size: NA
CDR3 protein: CASSNSGANVLTF
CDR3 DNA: TGTGCCAGTAGCAACTCTGGGGCCAACGTCCTGACTTTC

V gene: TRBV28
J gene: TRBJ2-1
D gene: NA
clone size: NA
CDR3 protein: CASTRLEFNEQFF
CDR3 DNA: TGTGCCAGCACCCGTTTGGAGTTCAATGAGCAGTTCTTC

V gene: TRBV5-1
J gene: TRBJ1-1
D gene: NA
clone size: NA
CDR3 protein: CASSLSGQTEAFF
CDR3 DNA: TGCGCCAGCAGCCTATCCGGACAGACCGAAGCTTTCTTT

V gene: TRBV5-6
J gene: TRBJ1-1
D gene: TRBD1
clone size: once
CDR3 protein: CASSLGQGVVKAEAFF
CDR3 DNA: TGTGCCAGCAGCTTAGGACAGGGGGTAGTGAAAGCTGAAGCTTTCTTT

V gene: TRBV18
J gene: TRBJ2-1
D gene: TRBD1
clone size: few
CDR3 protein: CASSPMGTGSNEQFF
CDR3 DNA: TGTGCCAGCTCACCAATGGGGACAGGGTCAAATGAGCAGTTCTTC

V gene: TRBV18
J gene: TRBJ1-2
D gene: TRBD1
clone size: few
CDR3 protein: CASSPGTGGSGYTF
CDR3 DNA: TGTGCCAGCTCACCCGGGACAGGGGGCAGTGGCTACACCTTC

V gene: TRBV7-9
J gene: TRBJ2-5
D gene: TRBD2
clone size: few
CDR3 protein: CASSPGRGRALETQYF
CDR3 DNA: TGTGCCAGCAGCCCTGGTCGAGGGAGGGCCTTAGAGACCCAGTACTTC

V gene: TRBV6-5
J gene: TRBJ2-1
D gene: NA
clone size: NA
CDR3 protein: CASSQEPRGEQFF
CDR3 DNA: TGTGCCAGCAGCCAAGAGCCGAGGGGTGAGCAGTTCTTC

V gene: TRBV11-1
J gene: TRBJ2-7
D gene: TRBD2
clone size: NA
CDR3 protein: CASSLRGAGLFYEQYF
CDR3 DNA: TGTGCCAGCAGCTTAAGGGGAGCGGGACTATTCTACGAGCAGTACTTC

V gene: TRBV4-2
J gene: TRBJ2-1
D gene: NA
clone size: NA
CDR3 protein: CASSQEPEHNEQFF
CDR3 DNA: TGTGCCAGCAGCCAAGAGCCGGAGCACAATGAGCAGTTCTTC

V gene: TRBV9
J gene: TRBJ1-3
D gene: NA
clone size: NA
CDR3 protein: CASSVRSGPRIGGNTIYF
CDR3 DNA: TGTGCCAGCAGCGTACGATCAGGCCCGAGGATAGGTGGAAACACCATATATTTT